The present T cell receptor (beta chain) was sequenced within a study of cytomegalovirus exposure and HLA in healthy donors (dated by TCRdb to between 2016 and 2019). For context, the study as a whole: In an earlier analysis of 587 of the donors, around 300 Gb of sequence data and approximately 100 million unique TCR beta sequences from about 190 million T cells were reported. The number of donors typed differed by locus, with 629-630 for A, B, C, DRB1 and DQB1, roughly 520 for DQA1, under 610 for DPA1, and some 470 for DPB1. The study profiled the T cell repertoires of approximately 700 subjects by immunosequencing and related them to cytomegalovirus serostatus. Roughly 5 DR-DQ haplotypes were handled as single units for association and clustering because linkage in the cohort was strong. In a later genetic analysis, genome-wide SNP genotypes for about 65% of the roughly 700 donors were used, and that subset was treated as a discovery cohort. Donor age, sex, ethnicity and CMV serostatus were compiled alongside the repertoire data. In a later analysis, previously published TCR beta repertoires from about 640 donors were re-analyzed and high-resolution HLA genotyping was added so that TCR occurrence patterns could be studied. In addition to the first cohort of hundreds of subjects, a separate validation cohort of 120 different subjects was used. In the later analysis, no new phenotypic data were used to find candidate immune exposures; instead, reliance was placed on TCR beta sequences and their occurrence across donors. Class I and class II HLA loci were covered by the typing at four-digit resolution. High-throughput TCR immunosequencing, statistical association of individual TCRs with disease status, and machine learning were combined to predict cytomegalovirus infection status. An earlier analysis of around 580 of the donors used high-throughput TCR beta sequencing to judge whether each TCR beta V gene segment behaved as functional or pseudogenic. Around 330 gigabases of sequencing data and approximately 92 million unique TCR sequences made up an early release that covered under 750 HLA-typed donors. Every discovery cohort repertoire had been produced on one sequencing platform. The study aimed to test whether cataloging public T cell receptors could reveal signatures of past pathogen exposure. On average, around 200,000 unique TCR beta nucleotide sequences were sequenced per donor among 398 genotyped donors of the cohort, with roughly 18% of those sequences being non-productive. The genetic ancestry cluster associated with self-reported Caucasian donors included 81% of the 350 to 500 genotyped donors.

The CDR3 runs 16 residues from the cysteine to the phenylalanine. Solely the CDR3 DNA is kept, with 48 bases framed from the first base. CDR1 MRHNA and CDR2 SNTAGT are derived from the germline V gene. V lost 5 bases and J lost 6 bases, and the count of bases not matched to a germline gene is 10. Here is what the overall study found, with its caveats: Correlated functional status among segregating V segments might reflect linkage disequilibrium, but an unknown experimental factor could not be ruled out. A later genetic analysis reported fewer N-insertions in productive TCRs among donors in an Asian-associated ancestry cluster than the approximately 670-donor mean. Assigning TCR associations to individual alleles was difficult when HLA alleles, especially DR and DQ, strongly co-occurred. A further reported finding was that TCR beta sequences accurately predicted the HLA-A and HLA-B alleles for most subjects in the first cohort. Most TCR sequences were observed very rarely across donors, whereas some public TCRs were present in many individuals. In a later analysis, TCR association rates were found to vary across HLA loci, with the most associated TCRs seen for DRB1 alleles and the fewest for HLA-C alleles. Several of the top co-occurrence clusters appeared to be linked to parvovirus B19, influenza, CMV and Epstein-Barr virus, according to a later analysis. The study gave a list of 150 to 200 TCR beta chains associated with cytomegalovirus. The cohort was sequenced for TCR beta chains only, and without alpha or paired-chain data the features that could be detected were limited. CMV serostatus was the only immune exposure information available for the cohort. In a later analysis, HLA-associated TCR beta chains were found to be more clonally expanded and to have lower generation probabilities than equally common non-associated chains. In a later genetic analysis, a missense DCLRE1C variant was associated with V-gene and J-gene trimming of TCR beta chains, and the association was replicated in an independent cohort. Sequencing depth was assumed to be roughly uniform across donors in the presence/absence analyses, though that assumption may not hold. In both the original and validation cohorts, the classifier was reported to diagnose cytomegalovirus status with high specificity and sensitivity. Because some donors lacked HLA typing at each locus, the association tests relied only on the typed subset. In an earlier analysis of roughly 560 of the donors, most TCR beta V segments were observed in productive rearrangements about 90% or about 30% of the time, broadly matching IMGT annotations. In vitro tests confirmed that three of the cytomegalovirus-associated TCR beta chains recognize cytomegalovirus antigens. Specific HLA alleles were associated with 18,000 or so TCR beta sequences at a false discovery rate of 0.05 in a later analysis. Because the 87-base-pair reads could not distinguish some IMGT-functional V segments, including TRBV6-2 and TRBV6-3, those segments were excluded. A group of highly shared sequence variants was considered likely to be a technical artifact of the sequencing pipeline. A later analysis found that most CMV-associated TCR beta chains appeared HLA-restricted, with HLA associations seemingly driven largely by CMV exposure. Because counts were too low, approximately 15 rarely observed V segments, including chromosome 9 orphons, were excluded from the earlier analysis of some 590 of the donors. According to the authors, the approach could potentially be generalized to other disease states and immunological phenotypes.

The library was built by means of the immunoSEQ multiplex PCR assay. The multiplex PCR relied on a mix of 60 forward primers for TCR Vbeta segments and 13 reverse primers for TCR Jbeta segments. Amplification of the CDR3 region of rearranged TCR beta genes was performed with a multiplex PCR assay on genomic DNA. The Illumina HiSeq System was used to sequence the amplified TCR beta libraries as 87-base-pair reads. As for the authors' bioinformatics: A later analysis tallied about 77 million unique TCR beta chains across the approximately 670 repertoires, and about 10 million of those chains were shared by two or more donors. A nearest-neighbor algorithm error-corrected the raw reads and collapsed the reads into unique sequences, merging closely related sequences to remove PCR and sequencing errors. To assign V, D and J gene segments, CDR3 sequences were aligned to IMGT reference sequences. For a sequence to be retained, a match of at least six nucleotides was required to both a V gene segment and a J gene segment. A rearrangement was called productive if the CDR3 had no stop codons and remained in frame with V and J, and every other rearrangement was called non-productive. Following IMGT convention, CDR3 was defined as the stretch from the second conserved V-encoded cysteine to the conserved J-encoded phenylalanine. The earlier analysis of about 620 of the donors excluded sequences that lacked an unambiguous match to a single V gene segment. In an earlier analysis of about 590 of the donors, a V segment was called functional when productive rearrangements were above 56.7%, and segregating when the standard deviation between donors exceeded 5%. A statistical classification framework was built for diagnosing cytomegalovirus status from the catalog of TCR beta chain sequences. V and J gene assignment, in a later analysis, came from comparing TCR nucleotide sequences with IMGT/GENE-DB human TR gene sequences. Using the TCRdist pipeline, a later analysis assigned CDR3 sequences along with most-parsimonious VDJ recombination scenarios. In a later analysis, each TCR beta chain was defined by its CDR3 amino acid sequence together with its V-gene family, and reads lacking a unique V-gene family were excluded. A later analysis removed 550 to 650 highly shared, low-generation-probability nucleotide sequences to deal with suspected cross-contamination and a sequencing artifact. In a later analysis, a clonal expansion index was calculated for each public chain from normalized within-repertoire ranks of inferred template counts. A later analysis computed generation probabilities with a VDJ recombination model fitted to out-of-frame rearrangements, and checked the results against IGoR. Hypergeometric tests were used in a later analysis to score TCR-TCR, TCR-HLA and TCR-CMV co-occurrence, with a repertoire-size bias correction applied to the TCR pairs. False discovery rates were estimated in a later analysis by permuting HLA or CMV assignments 20 times. A later analysis grouped co-occurring TCRs with DBSCAN, adding TCRdist sequence similarity when clustering within HLA-allele-positive subsets. Repertoires with fewer than 30,000 or more than 120,000 public chains, plus five repertoires with anomalous nucleotide sharing, were excluded from co-occurrence clustering. Imported from immuneACCESS, the table was reduced by TCRdb to in-frame sequences with V and J called. These copies leave out some clones; in studies compared against another copy, an unresolved V gene accounts for under half, and the cause of the remainder is not known. V and J calls and clone size are those listed in that table; D and trimming were worked out from the DNA. This sample comprises roughly 80,000 clones, 81% of them detected only once. The leading ten clones occupy about 2% of the sample.

This clone has only one observation. It lacks a known antigen. No quality values exist for individual bases; no much larger clone is one base distant. The cohort was made up of under 800 healthy bone marrow donors. All cohort members were sampled while nominally healthy, although unrecorded immune exposures were likely present. The donor tested CMV seronegative, placing the donor among the approximately 360 seronegative members of the cohort. Every donor gave a peripheral blood sample, and the peripheral blood mononuclear cells from that sample were used for TCR beta sequencing. Genomic DNA extraction from the blood cell samples was performed with the Qiagen DNeasy Blood Extraction Kit.

Recombination joined TRBV6-4 with TRBJ2-2, with TRBD2 identical over 9 junction bases. Material for sequencing was PBMCs. This clonotype was obtained from a young woman in good health and CMV-seronegative. The CDR3 reads CASSSRAGGTPGELFF. The sequence in DNA is TGTGCCAGCAGTTCCCGAGCGGGAGGTACTCCCGGGGAGCTGTTTTTT.